These 5 T cell receptor beta chains share one sample of origin, sequenced in a study of shared clonotypes between healthy human individuals (dated by TCRdb to the early 2020s). The method behind the library was the immunoSEQ multiplex PCR assay. This immuneACCESS table, as held by TCRdb, lists in-frame sequences with V and J called but not all clones. Of the missing ones, under half trace to an unresolved V gene in checked studies; the others have no known cause. The sample table shows 950,000 to 1,100,000 clones, and about 80% are seen once. Of the sample, around 1.5% is held by the ten largest clones. Sequenced sample: memory CD4+ T cells sorted from blood. Read against the paper, the sample's cell subset or site label means: CD45RA-negative fraction. Receptors originate from a man between 18 and 35 years old in good health.

A few counts support this clone. The chain has TRBV27 and TRBJ1-1; TRBD1 aligns across 7 bases. The CDR3 spans 13 residues. The V segment lost 8 bases and the J segment 7 bases; nucleotides outside the gene matches: 10. CDR1 is MNHEY and CDR2 is SMNVEV in the germline V gene (reference sequence). This CDR3 reads CASQLTGNGEAFF. CDR3 coding DNA: TGTGCCAGCCAGCTGACAGGGAATGGTGAAGCTTTCTTT.

Details on this clone: The same CDR3 is also encoded by other DNA sequences in this sample. The V call is TRBV11-2, the J call TRBJ2-3, with D possibly matching TRBD2 (6 bases). V shed 1 base and J shed 3 bases, with 11 bases lying between them. The CDR3 has 15 amino acids. CDR1 SGHAT and CDR2 FQNNGV come from the germline V gene. The CDR3 DNA is TGTGCCAGCAGCTTAGCGGGGAGGTCAACAGATACGCAGTATTTT. Translation: CASSLAGRSTDTQYF. The complete variable domain, with remaining parts taken from reference TRBV11-2 and TRBJ2-3, reads EAGVAQSPRYKIIEKRQSVAFWCNPISGHATLYWYQQILGQGPKLLIQFQNNGVVDDSQLPKDRFSAERLKGVDSTLKIQPAKLEDSAVYLCASSLAGRSTDTQYFGPGTRLTVL.

On this clone: In the same sample, other DNA sequences code for this CDR3. The rearrangement uses TRBV18 and TRBJ2-5; no reliable D call. This CDR3 spans 13 amino acids. The germline V gene has CDR1 KGHSH and CDR2 LQKENI. Trimming removed 3 bases from V and 2 bases from J, with 7 bases in between. The CDR3, as DNA: TGTGCCAGCTCACCCCGGCTACAAGAGACCCAGTACTTC. It is translated as CASSPRLQETQYF. Complete variable domain (other parts from reference TRBV18 and TRBJ2-5): NAGVMQNPRHLVRRRGQEARLRCSPMKGHSHVYWYRQLPEEGLKFMVYLQKENIIDESGMPKERFSAEFPKEGPSILRIQQVVRGDSAAYFCASSPRLQETQYFGPGTRLLVL.

This rearrangement joins TRBV19 to TRBJ1-2; unclear D gene. V was shortened by 3 bases and J by 0 bases, with 8 bases between the two germline ends. The germline V gene has CDR1 LNHDA and CDR2 SQIVND (reference sequence). This CDR3 has 14 amino acids. CDR3 sequence: CASSMGGANYGYTF. As DNA, the CDR3 is TGTGCCAGTAGTATGGGAGGAGCTAACTATGGCTACACCTTC.

V is TRBV28 and J is TRBJ2-7; TRBD2 matches 9 bases. The ends lost 4 bases at V and 0 bases at J; junction bases unmatched: 13. The CDR3 has 18 residues. CDR1 is MDHEN, CDR2 SYDVKM, per germline. CDR3: CASSSPSGRGGTSYEQYF. The CDR3 region has the DNA TGTGCCAGCAGTTCTCCTTCTGGGCGGGGGGGGACCTCCTACGAGCAGTACTTC.